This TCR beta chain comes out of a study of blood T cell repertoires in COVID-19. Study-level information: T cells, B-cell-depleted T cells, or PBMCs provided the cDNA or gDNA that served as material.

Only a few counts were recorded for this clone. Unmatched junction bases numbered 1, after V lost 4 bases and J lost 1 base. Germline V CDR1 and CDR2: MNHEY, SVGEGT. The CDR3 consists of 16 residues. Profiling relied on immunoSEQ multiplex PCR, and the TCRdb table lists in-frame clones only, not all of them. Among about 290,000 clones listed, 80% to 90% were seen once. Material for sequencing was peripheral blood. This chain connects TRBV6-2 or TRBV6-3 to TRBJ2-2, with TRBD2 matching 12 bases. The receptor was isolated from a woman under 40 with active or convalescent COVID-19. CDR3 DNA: TGTGCCAGCAGTTCACTAGCGGGGGGGAACACCGGGGAGCTGTTTTTT. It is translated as CASSSLAGGNTGELFF.